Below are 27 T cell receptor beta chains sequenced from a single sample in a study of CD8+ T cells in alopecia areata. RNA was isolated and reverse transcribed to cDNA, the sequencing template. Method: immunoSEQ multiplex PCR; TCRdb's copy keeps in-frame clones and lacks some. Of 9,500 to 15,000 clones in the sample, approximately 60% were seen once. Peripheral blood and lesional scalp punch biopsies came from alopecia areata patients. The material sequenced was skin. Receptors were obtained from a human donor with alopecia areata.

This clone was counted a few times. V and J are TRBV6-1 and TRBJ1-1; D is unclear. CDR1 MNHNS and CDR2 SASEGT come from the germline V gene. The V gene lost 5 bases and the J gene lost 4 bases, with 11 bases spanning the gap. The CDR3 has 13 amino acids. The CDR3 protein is CASSRVAGTEAFF. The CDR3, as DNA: TGTGCCAGCAGTCGTGTTGCCGGCACTGAAGCTTTCTTT.

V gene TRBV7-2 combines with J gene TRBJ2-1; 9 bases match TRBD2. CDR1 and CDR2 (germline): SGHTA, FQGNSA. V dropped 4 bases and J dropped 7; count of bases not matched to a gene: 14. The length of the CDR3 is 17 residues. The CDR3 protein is CASSSGGVAGVVNEQFF. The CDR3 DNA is TGTGCCAGCAGCTCCGGCGGGGTAGCGGGAGTGGTTAATGAGCAGTTCTTC.

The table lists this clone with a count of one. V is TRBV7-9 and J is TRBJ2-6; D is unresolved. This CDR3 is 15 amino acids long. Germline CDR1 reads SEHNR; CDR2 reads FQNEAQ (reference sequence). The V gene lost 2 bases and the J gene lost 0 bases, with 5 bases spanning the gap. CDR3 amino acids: CASSLQTSGANVLTF. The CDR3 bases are TGTGCCAGCAGCTTACAGACCTCTGGGGCCAACGTCCTGACTTTC.

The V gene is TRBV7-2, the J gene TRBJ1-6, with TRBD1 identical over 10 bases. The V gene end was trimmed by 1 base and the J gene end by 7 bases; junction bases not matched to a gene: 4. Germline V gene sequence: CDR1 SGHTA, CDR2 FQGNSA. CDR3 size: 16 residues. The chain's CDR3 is CASSLGLGQGNSPLHF. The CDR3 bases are TGTGCCAGCAGCTTAGGTTTGGGACAGGGGAATTCACCCCTCCACTTT.

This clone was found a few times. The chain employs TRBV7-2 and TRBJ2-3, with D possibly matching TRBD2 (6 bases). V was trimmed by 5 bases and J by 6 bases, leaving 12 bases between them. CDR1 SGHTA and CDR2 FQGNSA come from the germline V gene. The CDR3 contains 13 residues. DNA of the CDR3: TGTGCCAGCAGCGCGGGACCAGTGGATACGCAGTATTTT. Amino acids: CASSAGPVDTQYF.

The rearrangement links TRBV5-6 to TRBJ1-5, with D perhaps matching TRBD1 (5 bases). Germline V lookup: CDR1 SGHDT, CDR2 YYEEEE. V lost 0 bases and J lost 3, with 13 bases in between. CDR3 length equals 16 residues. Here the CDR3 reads CASSLGGREYNQPQHF. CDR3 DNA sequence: TGTGCCAGCAGCTTGGGGGGGAGAGAGTACAATCAGCCCCAGCATTTT.

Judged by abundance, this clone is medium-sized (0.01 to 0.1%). The CDR3 loop is CASSLRGGHQPQHF. The CDR3 coding sequence is TGTGCCAGCAGCTTAAGGGGGGGTCATCAGCCCCAGCATTTT. The V call is TRBV7-2, the J call TRBJ1-5, with D tentatively TRBD1 (6 bases). CDR1 and CDR2 from the germline V gene are SGHTA and FQGNSA. This CDR3 comprises 14 residues. V lost 2 bases to trimming and J lost 5 bases, with 10 bases between them.

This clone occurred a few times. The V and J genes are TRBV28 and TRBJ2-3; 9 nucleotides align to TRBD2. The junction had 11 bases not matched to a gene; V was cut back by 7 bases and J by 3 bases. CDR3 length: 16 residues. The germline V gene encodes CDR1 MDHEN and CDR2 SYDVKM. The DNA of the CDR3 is TGTGCCAGCACAACCGGGCGGGAGGGCCTAACAGATACGCAGTATTTT. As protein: CASTTGREGLTDTQYF.

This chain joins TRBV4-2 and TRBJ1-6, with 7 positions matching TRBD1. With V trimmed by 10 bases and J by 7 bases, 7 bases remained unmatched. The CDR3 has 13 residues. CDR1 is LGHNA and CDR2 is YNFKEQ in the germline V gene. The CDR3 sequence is CATQGTANSPLHF. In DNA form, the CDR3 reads TGTGCCACCCAGGGGACAGCCAATTCACCCCTCCACTTT.

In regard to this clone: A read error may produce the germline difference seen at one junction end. Written as DNA, the CDR3 is TGCGTCAGCAGCTCTAGCGTGGGACAGGGGAACTACGAGCAGTACTTC. The encoded protein is CVSSSSVGQGNYEQYF. V gene TRBV5-1 combines with J gene TRBJ2-7, with 10 bases identical to TRBD1. Germline values: CDR1 SGHRS, CDR2 YFSETQ. The CDR3 runs to 16 residues.

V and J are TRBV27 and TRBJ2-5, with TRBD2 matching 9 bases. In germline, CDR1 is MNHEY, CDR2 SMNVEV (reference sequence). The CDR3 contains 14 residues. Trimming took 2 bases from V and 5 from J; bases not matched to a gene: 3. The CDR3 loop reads CASSLAGGRETQYF. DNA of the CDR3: TGTGCCAGCAGTTTAGCGGGGGGGCGGGAGACCCAGTACTTC.

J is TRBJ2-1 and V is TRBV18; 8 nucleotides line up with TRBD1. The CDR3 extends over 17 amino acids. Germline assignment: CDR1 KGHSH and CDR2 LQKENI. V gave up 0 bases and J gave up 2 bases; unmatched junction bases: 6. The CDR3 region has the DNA TGTGCCAGCTCACCACCGTCAGGGGGCTTTACCTACAATGAGCAGTTCTTC. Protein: CASSPPSGGFTYNEQFF. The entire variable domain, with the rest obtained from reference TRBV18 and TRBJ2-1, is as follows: NAGVMQNPRHLVRRRGQEARLRCSPMKGHSHVYWYRQLPEEGLKFMVYLQKENIIDESGMPKERFSAEFPKEGPSILRIQQVVRGDSAAYFCASSPPSGGFTYNEQFFGPGTRLTVL.

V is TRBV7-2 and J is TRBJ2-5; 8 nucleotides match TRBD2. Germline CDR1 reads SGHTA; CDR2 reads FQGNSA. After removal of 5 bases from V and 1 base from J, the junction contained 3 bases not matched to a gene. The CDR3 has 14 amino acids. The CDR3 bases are TGTGCCAGCAGCATCACTAGCGGCCAAGAGACCCAGTACTTC. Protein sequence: CASSITSGQETQYF.

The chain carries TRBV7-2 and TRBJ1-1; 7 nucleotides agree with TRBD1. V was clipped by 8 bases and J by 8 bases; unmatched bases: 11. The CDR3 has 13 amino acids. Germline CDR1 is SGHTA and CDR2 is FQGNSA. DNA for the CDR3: TGTGCCAGCGCCTGGGGACAGACTGGAGAAGCTTTCTTT. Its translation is CASAWGQTGEAFF.

CDR3 residues: CASSLYRDRGTDTQYF. DNA for the CDR3: TGTGCCAGCAGTCTCTACCGGGACAGAGGCACAGATACGCAGTATTTT. This sequence joins TRBV27 and TRBJ2-3; 7 bases fit TRBD1. This CDR3 comprises 16 residues. Trimming cost V 5 bases and J 1 base; bases outside gene matches: 9. The germline V gene has CDR1 MNHEY and CDR2 SMNVEV (reference sequence).

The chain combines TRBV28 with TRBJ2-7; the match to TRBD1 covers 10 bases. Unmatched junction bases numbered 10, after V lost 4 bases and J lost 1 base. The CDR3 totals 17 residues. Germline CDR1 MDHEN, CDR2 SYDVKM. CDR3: CASSYRLTGGRSYEQYF. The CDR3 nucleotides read TGTGCCAGCAGTTACCGCTTGACAGGGGGCAGGTCCTACGAGCAGTACTTC.

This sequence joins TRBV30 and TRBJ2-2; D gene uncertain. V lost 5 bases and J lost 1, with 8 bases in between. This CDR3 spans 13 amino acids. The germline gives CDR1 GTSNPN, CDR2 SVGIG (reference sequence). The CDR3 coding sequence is TGTGCCTGGTGGCCGGAGAACACCGGGGAGCTGTTTTTT. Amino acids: CAWWPENTGELFF.

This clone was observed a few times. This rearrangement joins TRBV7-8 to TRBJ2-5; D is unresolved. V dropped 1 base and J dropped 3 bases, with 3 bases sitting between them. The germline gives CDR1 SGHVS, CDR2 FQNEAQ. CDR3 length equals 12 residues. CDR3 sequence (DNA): TGTGCCAGCAGCTTAGGTGAAGAGACCCAGTACTTC. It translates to CASSLGEETQYF.

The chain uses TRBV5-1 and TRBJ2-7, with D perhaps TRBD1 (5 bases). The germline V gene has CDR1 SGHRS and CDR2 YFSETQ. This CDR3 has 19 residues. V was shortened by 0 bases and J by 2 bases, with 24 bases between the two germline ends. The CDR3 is CASSLATPKTVPRTYEQYF. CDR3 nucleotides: TGCGCCAGCAGCTTGGCGACCCCTAAGACAGTCCCAAGAACCTACGAGCAGTACTTC.

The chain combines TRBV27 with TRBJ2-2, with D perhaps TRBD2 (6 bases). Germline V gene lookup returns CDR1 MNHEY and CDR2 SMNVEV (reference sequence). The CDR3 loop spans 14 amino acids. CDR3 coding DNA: TGTGGAACCAGAGGAGGGTGGAACACCGGGGAGCTGTTTTTT. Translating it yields CGTRGGWNTGELFF.

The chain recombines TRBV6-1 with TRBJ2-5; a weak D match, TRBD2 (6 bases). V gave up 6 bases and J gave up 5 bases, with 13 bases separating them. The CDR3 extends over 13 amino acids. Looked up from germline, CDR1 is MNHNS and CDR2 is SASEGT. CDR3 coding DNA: TGTGCCAGCAGCAAGCTAGCGTCGGAGACCCAGTACTTC. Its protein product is CASSKLASETQYF.

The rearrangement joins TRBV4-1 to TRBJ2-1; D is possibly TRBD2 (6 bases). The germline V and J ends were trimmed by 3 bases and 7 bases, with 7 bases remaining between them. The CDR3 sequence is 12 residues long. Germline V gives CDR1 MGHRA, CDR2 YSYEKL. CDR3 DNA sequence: TGCGCCAGCAGCCAGGGGACTAATGAGCAGTTCTTC. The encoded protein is CASSQGTNEQFF.

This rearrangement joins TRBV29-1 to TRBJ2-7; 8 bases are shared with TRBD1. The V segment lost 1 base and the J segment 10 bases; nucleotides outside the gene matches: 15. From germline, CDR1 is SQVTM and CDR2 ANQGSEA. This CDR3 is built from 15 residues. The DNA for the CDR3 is TGCAGCGTTGAAGGGGGTCAGGGGGCACCCAGGTTACAGTACTTC. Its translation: CSVEGGQGAPRLQYF.

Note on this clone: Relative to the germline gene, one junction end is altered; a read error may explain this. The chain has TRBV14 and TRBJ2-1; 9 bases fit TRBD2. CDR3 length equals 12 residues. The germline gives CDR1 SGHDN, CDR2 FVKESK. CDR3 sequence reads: CASSQEGLAGIF. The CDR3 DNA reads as TGTGCCAGCAGCCAAGAGGGCCTAGCGGGAATCTTC.

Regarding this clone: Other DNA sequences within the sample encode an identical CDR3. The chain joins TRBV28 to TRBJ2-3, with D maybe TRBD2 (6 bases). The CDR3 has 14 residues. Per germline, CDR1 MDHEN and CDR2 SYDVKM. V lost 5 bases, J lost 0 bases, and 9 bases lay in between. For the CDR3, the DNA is TGTGCCAGCAGTGGGGGGACTAGCACAGATACGCAGTATTTT. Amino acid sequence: CASSGGTSTDTQYF.

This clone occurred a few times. The CDR3 loop reads CASSQIVGPQHF. The CDR3 DNA reads TGTGCCAGCAGTCAGATCGTAGGGCCCCAGCATTTT. The chain joins TRBV2 to TRBJ1-5; D gene unclear. Trimming pared 5 bases from V and 9 bases from J, leaving 11 bases between. This CDR3 comprises 12 residues. CDR1 and CDR2 from the germline V gene are SNHLY and FYNNEI. The whole variable domain, filled in from reference TRBV2 and TRBJ1-5, reads EPEVTQTPSHQVTQMGQEVILRCVPISNHLYFYWYRQILGQKVEFLVSFYNNEISEKSEIFDDQFSVERPDGSNFTLKIRSTKLEDSAMYFCASSQIVGPQHFGDGTRLSIL.

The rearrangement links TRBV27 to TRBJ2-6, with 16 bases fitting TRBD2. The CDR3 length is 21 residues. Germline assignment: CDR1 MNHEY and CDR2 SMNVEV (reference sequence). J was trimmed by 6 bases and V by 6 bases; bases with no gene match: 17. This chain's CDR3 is CASSLIGGLAGGPSVANVLTF. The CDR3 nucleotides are TGTGCCAGCAGCCTAATCGGGGGACTAGCGGGAGGGCCTTCAGTGGCCAACGTCCTGACTTTC.